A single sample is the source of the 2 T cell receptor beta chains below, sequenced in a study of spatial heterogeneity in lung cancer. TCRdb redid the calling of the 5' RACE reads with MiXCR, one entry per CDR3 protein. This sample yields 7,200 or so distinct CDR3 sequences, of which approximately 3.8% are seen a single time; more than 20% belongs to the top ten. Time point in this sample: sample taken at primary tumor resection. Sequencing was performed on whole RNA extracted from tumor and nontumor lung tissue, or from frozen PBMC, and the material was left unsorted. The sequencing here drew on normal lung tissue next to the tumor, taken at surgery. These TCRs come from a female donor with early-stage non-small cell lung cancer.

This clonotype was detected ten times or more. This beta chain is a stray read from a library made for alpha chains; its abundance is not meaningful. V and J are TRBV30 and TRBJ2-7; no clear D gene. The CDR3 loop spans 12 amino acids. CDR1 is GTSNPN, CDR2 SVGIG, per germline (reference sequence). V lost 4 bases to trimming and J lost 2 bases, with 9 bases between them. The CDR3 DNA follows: TGTGCCTGGACCTCTGGGACCTACGAGCAGTACTTC. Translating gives CAWTSGTYEQYF. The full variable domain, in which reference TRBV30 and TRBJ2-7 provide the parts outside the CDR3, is SQTIHQWPATLVQPVGSPLSLECTVEGTSNPNLYWYRQAAGRGLQLLFYSVGIGQISSEVPQNLSASRPQDRQFILSSKKLLLSDSGFYLCAWTSGTYEQYFGPGTRLTVT.

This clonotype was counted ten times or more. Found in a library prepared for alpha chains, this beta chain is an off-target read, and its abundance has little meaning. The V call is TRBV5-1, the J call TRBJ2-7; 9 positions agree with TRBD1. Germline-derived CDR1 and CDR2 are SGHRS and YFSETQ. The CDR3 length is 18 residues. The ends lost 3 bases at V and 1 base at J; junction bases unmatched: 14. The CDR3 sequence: CASSSPQNRDRESYEQYF. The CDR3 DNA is TGCGCCAGCAGCTCGCCGCAGAACCGGGACAGGGAATCCTACGAGCAGTACTTC.